This section outlines one TCR beta chain sequence together with its context. Seattle patients were enrolled while actively infected and followed longitudinally. These data belong to a study of blood T cell repertoires in COVID-19. Study at large: Researchers got acute and convalescent COVID-19 samples from the United States, Italy and Spain. T cells, B-cell-depleted T cells, or PBMCs supplied cDNA or gDNA.

Original processing notes: Counts of nucleated cells, estimated from reference gene primer amplification, were obtained. Produced via immunoSEQ multiplex PCR; TCRdb's table is partial and in-frame only. The DNA was the basis for D and trimming; V, J and clone size are from that table. In the table there are approximately 200,000 clones, around 94% of which are singletons. J was trimmed by 8 bases and V by 3 bases; bases with no gene match: 4. Looked up from germline, CDR1 is LNHDA and CDR2 is SQIVND (reference sequence). The CDR3 has 14 residues. The V and J genes are TRBV19 and TRBJ1-4; 9 bases line up with TRBD1. Sequencing input: peripheral blood. The clonotype was recovered from a man aged 25 to 40 with COVID-19, enrolled during active disease. CDR3 bases: TGTGCCAGTAGTATCGACAGGGGGAGAGAAAAACTGTTTTTT. Its protein product is CASSIDRGREKLFF.